The rows below give T cell receptor beta chains drawn from one sample of a study of beta chain features in type 1 diabetes. TCRdb keeps only in-frame clones here, not all; method: immunoSEQ multiplex PCR. The table lists some 640,000 clones, about an eighth of them singletons. Sequences were obtained from naive CD4+ T cells from blood. These receptors were taken from a man aged 18 to 30 with type 1 diabetes. The CDR3 runs from the conserved cysteine through the conserved F or W. D genes are given only for firm matches. Size tells how often a clone was seen (once, few, many) or the class of an expanded clone, and some rows leave it out.

. | TRBJ2-2 | TRBV4-2 | . | TGTGCCAGCAGCCACGTCAGTAACACCGGGGAGCTGTTTTTT | CASSHVSNTGELFF
. | TRBJ2-7 | TRBV7-2 | . | TGTGCCAGCAGCCGGGCTAGTAACCCGCTCTACGAGCAGTACTTC | CASSRASNPLYEQYF
. | TRBJ2-2 | TRBV5-1 | . | TGCGCCAGCAGCTTGGAGGGGCTGACCGGGGAGCTGTTTTTT | CASSLEGLTGELFF
. | TRBJ1-1 | TRBV7-2 | few | TGTGCCAGCAGCTTAGTTTGGCAGTCAGAAGCTTTCTTT | CASSLVWQSEAFF
TRBD1 | TRBJ2-7 | TRBV29-1 | . | TGCAGCGTCATAACCGGGACAGGCTCCTACGAGCAGTACTTC | CSVITGTGSYEQYF
TRBD2 | TRBJ2-1 | TRBV30 | few | TGTGCCTTGGCGCCGGGACTAGCCTTGTATGGTTCCTACAATGAGCAGTTCTTC | CALAPGLALYGSYNEQFF
. | TRBJ2-1 | TRBV9 | few | TGTGCCAGCAGCGTAGTGGGGGCGTCCTACAATGAGCAGTTCTTC | CASSVVGASYNEQFF
. | TRBJ2-3 | TRBV30 | . | TGTGCCTGGACCCGTTCGGGCTACACAGATACGCAGTATTTT | CAWTRSGYTDTQYF
. | TRBJ2-3 | TRBV5-4 | few | TGTGCCAGCAGCTTGAGCGCGGCAGGGGGGATGGATACGCAGTATTTT | CASSLSAAGGMDTQYF
. | TRBJ1-2 | TRBV28 | few | TGTGCCAGCAGTGAAGGACGCCTAGGAGGCTACACCTTC | CASSEGRLGGYTF
. | TRBJ1-5 | TRBV6-5 | . | TGTGCCAGCAGTTACTCGAGAGTTAGCAATCAGCCCCAGCATTTT | CASSYSRVSNQPQHF
. | TRBJ2-3 | TRBV27 | few | TGTGCCAGCAGTTTAGTTGGCACAGATACGCAGTATTTT | CASSLVGTDTQYF
. | TRBJ2-5 | TRBV7-9 | . | TGTGCCATCCAAAGGACCGCGAGAGAGACCCAGTACTTC | CAIQRTARETQYF
TRBD1 | TRBJ1-1 | TRBV4-1 | few | TGCGCCAGCAGCCAAGATCGCGGCCTACAGGGGCTGGGCACTGAAGCTTTCTTT | CASSQDRGLQGLGTEAFF
TRBD1 | TRBJ2-3 | TRBV7-2 | . | TGTGCCAGCAGCGATCCCAGGGGGTCAGATACGCAGTATTTT | CASSDPRGSDTQYF
. | TRBJ2-7 | TRBV10-3 | . | TGTGCCATCACGGGGACCAAAGAGACCTTTCTCTTC | CAITGTKETFLF
. | TRBJ2-5 | TRBV5-1 | few | TGCGCCAGCAGCCCCGGACAGAGAGAGACCCAGTACTTC | CASSPGQRETQYF
. | TRBJ1-1 | TRBV7-9 | . | TGTGCCAGCAGCTACCCCGGAGGGGGGATTGACACTGAAGCTTTCTTT | CASSYPGGGIDTEAFF
TRBD1 | TRBJ2-7 | TRBV29-1 | . | TGCAGCGTCGGCGGGACAGGGGTCTCCTACGAGCAGTACTTC | CSVGGTGVSYEQYF
TRBD2 | TRBJ2-3 | TRBV7-2 | . | TGTGCCAGCAGCCAACTAGCGGGCGGAAGAGATACGCAGTATTTT | CASSQLAGGRDTQYF
TRBD1 | TRBJ2-7 | TRBV9 | . | TGTGCCAGCAGCGGGACAGGGGTTCCCTACGAGCAGTACTTC | CASSGTGVPYEQYF
. | TRBJ2-5 | TRBV7-2 | . | TGTGCCAGCAGCTTAGTGGTCCAAGAGACCCAGTACTTC | CASSLVVQETQYF
. | TRBJ2-5 | TRBV6-5 | few | TGTGCCAGCACTAGACGCGAGACCCAGTACTTC | CASTRRETQYF
. | TRBJ1-4 | TRBV11-2 | . | TGTGCCAGCAGCTTATTACGTACGGATGAAAAACTGTTTTTT | CASSLLRTDEKLFF
. | TRBJ1-1 | TRBV14 | few | TGTGCCAGCAGTCGACAAGAGAACACTGAAGCTTTCTTT | CASSRQENTEAFF
. | TRBJ2-5 | TRBV5-8 | . | TGTGCCAGCAGCACAACGGAGACCCAGTACTTC | CASSTTETQYF
. | TRBJ2-5 | TRBV18 | few | TGTGCCAGCTCGGGGTATCGAGAGACCCAGTACTTC | CASSGYRETQYF
TRBD1 | TRBJ1-1 | TRBV12-5 | . | TGTGCTAGTGCCGCGTCAGGGGGTTACACTGAAGCTTTCTTT | CASAASGGYTEAFF